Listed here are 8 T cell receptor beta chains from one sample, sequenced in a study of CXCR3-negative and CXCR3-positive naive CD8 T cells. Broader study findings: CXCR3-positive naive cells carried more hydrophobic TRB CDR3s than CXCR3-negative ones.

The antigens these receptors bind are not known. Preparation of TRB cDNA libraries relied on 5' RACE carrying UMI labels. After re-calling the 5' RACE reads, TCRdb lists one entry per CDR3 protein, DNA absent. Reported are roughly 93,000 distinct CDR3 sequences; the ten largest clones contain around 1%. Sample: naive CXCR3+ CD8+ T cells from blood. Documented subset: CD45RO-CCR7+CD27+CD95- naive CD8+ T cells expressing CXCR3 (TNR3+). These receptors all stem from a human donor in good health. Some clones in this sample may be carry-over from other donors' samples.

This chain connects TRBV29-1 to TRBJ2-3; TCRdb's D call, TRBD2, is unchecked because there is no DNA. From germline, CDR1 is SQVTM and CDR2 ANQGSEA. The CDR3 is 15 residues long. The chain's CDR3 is CSVEVLAANTDTQYF.

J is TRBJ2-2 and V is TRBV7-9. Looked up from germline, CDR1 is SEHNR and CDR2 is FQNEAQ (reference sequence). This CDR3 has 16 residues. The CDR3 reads CASIPVVRRDTGELFF.

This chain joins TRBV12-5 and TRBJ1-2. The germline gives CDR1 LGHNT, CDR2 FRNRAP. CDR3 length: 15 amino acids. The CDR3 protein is CASARWGSSNYGYTF.

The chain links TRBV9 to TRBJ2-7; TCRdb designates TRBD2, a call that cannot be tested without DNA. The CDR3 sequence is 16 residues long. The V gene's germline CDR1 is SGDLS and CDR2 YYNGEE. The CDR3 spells CASSVEGTAEVAEQYF.

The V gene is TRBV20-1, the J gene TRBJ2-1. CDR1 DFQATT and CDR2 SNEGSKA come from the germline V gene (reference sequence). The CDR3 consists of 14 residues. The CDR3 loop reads CSASGQNSYNEQFF.

CDR3 protein: CSVEPRTSGASYNEQFF. The rearrangement uses TRBV29-1 and TRBJ2-1; TCRdb lists TRBD2, though no DNA is available to test this call. This CDR3 has 17 amino acids. Germline V CDR1 and CDR2: SQVTM, ANQGSEA.

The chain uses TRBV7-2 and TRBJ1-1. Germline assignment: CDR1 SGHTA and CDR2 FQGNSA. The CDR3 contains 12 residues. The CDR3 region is CASSFGSTEAFF.

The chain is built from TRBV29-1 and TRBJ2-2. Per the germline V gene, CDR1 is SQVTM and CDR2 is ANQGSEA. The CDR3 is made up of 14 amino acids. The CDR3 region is CSVEGRANTGELFF.